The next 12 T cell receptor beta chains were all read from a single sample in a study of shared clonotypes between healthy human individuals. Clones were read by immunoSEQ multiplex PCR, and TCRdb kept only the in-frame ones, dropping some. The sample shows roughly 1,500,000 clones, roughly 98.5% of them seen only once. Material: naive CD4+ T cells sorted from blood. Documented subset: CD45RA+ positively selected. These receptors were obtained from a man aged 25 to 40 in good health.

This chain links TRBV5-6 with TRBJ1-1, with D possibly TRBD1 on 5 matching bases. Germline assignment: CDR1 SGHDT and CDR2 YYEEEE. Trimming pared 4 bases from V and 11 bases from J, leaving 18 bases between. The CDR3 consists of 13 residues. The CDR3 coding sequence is TGTGCCAGCAGCGCCGGCAGGGCGGGTAGGGCTTTCTTT. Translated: CASSAGRAGRAFF.

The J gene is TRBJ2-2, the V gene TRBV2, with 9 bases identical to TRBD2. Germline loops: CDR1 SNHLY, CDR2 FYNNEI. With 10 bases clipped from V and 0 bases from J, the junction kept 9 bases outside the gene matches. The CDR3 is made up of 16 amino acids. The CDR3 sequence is CATQTSGGANTGELFF. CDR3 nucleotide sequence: TGTGCCACCCAGACTAGCGGAGGCGCGAACACCGGGGAGCTGTTTTTT.

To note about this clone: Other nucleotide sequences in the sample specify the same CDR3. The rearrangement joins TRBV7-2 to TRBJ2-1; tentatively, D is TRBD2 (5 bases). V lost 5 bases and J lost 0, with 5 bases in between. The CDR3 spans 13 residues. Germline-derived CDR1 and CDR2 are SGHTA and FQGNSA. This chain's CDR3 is CASSGSSYNEQFF. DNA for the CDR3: TGTGCCAGCAGCGGGAGCTCCTACAATGAGCAGTTCTTC.

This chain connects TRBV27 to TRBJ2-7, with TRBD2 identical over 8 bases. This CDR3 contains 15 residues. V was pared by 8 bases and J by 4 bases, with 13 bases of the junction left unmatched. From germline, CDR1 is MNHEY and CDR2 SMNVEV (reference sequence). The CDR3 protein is CASRPEAGVGYEQYF. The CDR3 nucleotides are TGTGCCAGCCGCCCAGAAGCGGGAGTTGGTTACGAGCAGTACTTC.

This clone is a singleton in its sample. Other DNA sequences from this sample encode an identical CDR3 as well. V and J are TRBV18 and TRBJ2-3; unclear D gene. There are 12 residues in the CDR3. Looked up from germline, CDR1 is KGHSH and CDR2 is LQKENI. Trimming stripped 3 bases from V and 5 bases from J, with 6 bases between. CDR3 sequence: CASSPTRDTQYF. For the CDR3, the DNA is TGTGCCAGCTCACCTACACGAGATACGCAGTATTTT. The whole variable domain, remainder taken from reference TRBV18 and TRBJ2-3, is NAGVMQNPRHLVRRRGQEARLRCSPMKGHSHVYWYRQLPEEGLKFMVYLQKENIIDESGMPKERFSAEFPKEGPSILRIQQVVRGDSAAYFCASSPTRDTQYFGPGTRLTVL.

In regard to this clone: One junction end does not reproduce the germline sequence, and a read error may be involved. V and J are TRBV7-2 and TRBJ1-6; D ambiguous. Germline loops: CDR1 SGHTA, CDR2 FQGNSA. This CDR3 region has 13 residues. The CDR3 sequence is CASGEWGNPPLHF. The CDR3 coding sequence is TGTGCCAGCGGGGAATGGGGTAATCCACCCCTCCACTTT.

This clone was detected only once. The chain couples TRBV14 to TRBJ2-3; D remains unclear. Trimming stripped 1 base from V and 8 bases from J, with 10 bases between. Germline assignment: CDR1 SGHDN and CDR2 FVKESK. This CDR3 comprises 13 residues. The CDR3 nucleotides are TGTGCCAGCAGCCAAGTACCTCTGGGTACGCAGTATTTT. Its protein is CASSQVPLGTQYF.

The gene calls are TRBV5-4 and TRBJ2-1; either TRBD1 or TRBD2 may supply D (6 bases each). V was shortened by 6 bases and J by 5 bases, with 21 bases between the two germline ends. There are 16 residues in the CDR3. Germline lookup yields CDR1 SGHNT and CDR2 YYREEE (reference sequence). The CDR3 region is CASTSGGGLGDNEQFF. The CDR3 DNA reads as TGTGCCAGCACGAGTGGTGGGGGGCTGGGGGACAATGAGCAGTTCTTC.

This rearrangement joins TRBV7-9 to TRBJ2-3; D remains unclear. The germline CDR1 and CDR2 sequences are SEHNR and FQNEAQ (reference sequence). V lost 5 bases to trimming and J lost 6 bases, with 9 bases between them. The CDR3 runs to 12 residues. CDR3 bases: TGTGCCAGCAGCATCCAATCGGATACGCAGTATTTT. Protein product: CASSIQSDTQYF.

CDR3 sequence reads: CASSYFGLSNTEAFF. DNA for the CDR3: TGTGCCAGCAGTTATTTTGGACTGTCGAACACTGAAGCTTTCTTT. The chain recombines TRBV6-5 with TRBJ1-1; D gene ambiguous. This CDR3 is built from 15 residues. In germline, CDR1 is MNHEY, CDR2 SVGAGI. V was pared by 3 bases and J by 1 base, with 12 bases between.

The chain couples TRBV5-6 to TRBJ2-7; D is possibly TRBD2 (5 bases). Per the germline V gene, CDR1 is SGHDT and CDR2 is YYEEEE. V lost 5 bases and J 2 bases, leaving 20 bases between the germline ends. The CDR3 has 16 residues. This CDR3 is CASSLAGHPSPYEQYF. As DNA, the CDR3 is TGTGCCAGCAGTCTCGCGGGCCACCCTTCCCCCTACGAGCAGTACTTC.

Written as DNA, the CDR3 is TGTGCCAGCAGTGAACAGGGACTCGGGGAGCTGTTTTTT. Encoded protein: CASSEQGLGELFF. The chain links TRBV2 to TRBJ2-2, with D perhaps matching TRBD2 (6 bases). Germline lookup yields CDR1 SNHLY and CDR2 FYNNEI. The length of the CDR3 is 13 residues. V was cut by 2 bases and J by 7 bases, with 8 bases left in between.